This T cell receptor (beta chain) is from a study of cytomegalovirus exposure and HLA in healthy donors. Amplification used 60 Vbeta primers and 13 Jbeta primers. Sequencing used immunoSEQ multiplex PCR; TCRdb keeps in-frame clones, though not all of them. The sample lists over 150,000 clones; roughly 70% were seen once. About this clone itself: Antigen unknown.

The CDR3 is 14 amino acids. V was pared by 5 bases and J by 6 bases, with 14 bases between. CDR1 and CDR2 from the germline V gene are SGHVS and FQNEAQ. Regarding the study as a whole: In vitro data verified a few CMV-associated chains as specific for CMV antigens. Sequencing had likely introduced a cluster of highly shared sequence variants as an artifact. As a later analysis showed, several of the most significant clusters appeared to be linked to common viral pathogens.

This clonotype was sampled from a male donor in good health and CMV-seronegative. The sequenced material came from PBMCs. The rearrangement links TRBV7-8 to TRBJ2-1, with D maybe TRBD2 (6 bases). CDR3: CASSPLASSNEQFF. Written as DNA, the CDR3 is TGTGCCAGCAGCCCACTAGCTTCCAGCAATGAGCAGTTCTTC.